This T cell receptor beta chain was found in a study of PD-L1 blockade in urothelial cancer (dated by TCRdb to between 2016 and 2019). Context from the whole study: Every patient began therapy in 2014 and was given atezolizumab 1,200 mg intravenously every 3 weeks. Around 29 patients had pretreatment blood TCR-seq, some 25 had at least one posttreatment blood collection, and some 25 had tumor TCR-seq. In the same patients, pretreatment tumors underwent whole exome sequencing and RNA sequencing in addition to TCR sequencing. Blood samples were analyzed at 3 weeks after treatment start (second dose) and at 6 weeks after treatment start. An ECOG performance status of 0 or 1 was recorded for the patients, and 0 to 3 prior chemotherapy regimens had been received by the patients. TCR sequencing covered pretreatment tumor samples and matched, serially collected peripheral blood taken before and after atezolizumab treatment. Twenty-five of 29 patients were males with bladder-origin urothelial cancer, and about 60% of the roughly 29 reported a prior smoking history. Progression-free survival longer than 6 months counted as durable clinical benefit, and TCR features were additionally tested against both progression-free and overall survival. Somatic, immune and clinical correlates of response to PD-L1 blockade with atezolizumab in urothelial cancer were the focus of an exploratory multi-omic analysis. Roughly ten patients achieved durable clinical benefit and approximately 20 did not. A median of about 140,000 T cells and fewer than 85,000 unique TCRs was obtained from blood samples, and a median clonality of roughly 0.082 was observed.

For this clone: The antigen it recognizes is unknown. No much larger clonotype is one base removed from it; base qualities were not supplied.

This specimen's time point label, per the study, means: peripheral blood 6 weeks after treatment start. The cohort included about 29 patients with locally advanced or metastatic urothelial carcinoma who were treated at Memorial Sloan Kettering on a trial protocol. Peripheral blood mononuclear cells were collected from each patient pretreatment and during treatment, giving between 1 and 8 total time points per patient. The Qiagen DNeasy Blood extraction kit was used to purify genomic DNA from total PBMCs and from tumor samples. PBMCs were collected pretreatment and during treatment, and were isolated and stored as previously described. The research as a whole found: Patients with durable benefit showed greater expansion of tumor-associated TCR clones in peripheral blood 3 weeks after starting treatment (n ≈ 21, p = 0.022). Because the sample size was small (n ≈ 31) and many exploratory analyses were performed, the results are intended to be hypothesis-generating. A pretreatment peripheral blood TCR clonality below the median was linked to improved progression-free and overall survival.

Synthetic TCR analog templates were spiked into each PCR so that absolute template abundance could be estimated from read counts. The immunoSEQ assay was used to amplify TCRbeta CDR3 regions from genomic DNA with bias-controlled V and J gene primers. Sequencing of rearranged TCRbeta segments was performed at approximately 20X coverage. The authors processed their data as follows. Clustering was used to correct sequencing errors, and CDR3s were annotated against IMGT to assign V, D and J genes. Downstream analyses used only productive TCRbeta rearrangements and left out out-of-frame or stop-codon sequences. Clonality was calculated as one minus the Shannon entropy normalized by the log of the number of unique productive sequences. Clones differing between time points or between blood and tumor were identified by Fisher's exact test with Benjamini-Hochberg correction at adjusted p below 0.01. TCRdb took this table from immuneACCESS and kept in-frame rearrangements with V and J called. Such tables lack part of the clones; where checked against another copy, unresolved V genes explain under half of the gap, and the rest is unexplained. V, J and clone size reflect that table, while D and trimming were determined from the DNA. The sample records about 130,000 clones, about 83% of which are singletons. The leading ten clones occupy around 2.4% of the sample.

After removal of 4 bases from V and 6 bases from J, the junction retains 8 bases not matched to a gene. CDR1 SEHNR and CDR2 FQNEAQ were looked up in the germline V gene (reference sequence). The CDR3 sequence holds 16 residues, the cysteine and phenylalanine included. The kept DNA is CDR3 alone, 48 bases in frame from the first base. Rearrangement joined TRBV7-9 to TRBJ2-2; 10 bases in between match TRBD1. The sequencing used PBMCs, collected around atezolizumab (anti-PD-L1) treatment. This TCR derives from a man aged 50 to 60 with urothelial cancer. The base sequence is TGTGCCAGCAGCTCTGAGGGGACAGGGGTCGCCGGGGAGCTGTTTTTT. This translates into CASSSEGTGVAGELFF.